Shown below are 3 T cell receptor beta chains from a single sample sequenced in a study of CD8 T cells in ankylosing spondylitis. Findings and caveats of the study: It appeared that ankylosing spondylitis blood was characterized by a TCR beta motif of roughly 8 highly homologous variants.

Antigens of these TCRs are unknown. Each CDR3 protein gets one entry after TCRdb re-called the 5' RACE reads with MiXCR. The sample holds a few hundred thousand distinct CDR3 sequences; roughly 8% are singletons and the top ten take 14% to 15%. Material for sequencing was blood, either unsorted or a sorted T cell fraction (not recorded which). These receptors came from a male donor with ankylosing spondylitis.

Points on this clonotype: This sequence may be a read error, since a much larger clone differs from it by one base. The rearrangement links TRBV6-5 to TRBJ2-2; 9 bases are a match to TRBD1. The CDR3 extends over 16 amino acids. With 2 bases clipped from V and 6 bases from J, the junction kept 7 bases outside the gene matches. The V gene's germline CDR1 is MNHEY and CDR2 SVGAGI. CDR3: CASSYLDRGGAGELFF. The CDR3 DNA follows: TGTGCCAGCAGTTACCTGGACAGGGGTGGGGCCGGGGAGCTGTTTTTT.

The chain couples TRBV7-2 to TRBJ2-3; the D gene is possibly TRBD2 (6 bases). Germline assignment: CDR1 SGHTA and CDR2 FQGNSA. There are 16 residues in the CDR3. The germline V and J ends were trimmed by 4 bases and 2 bases, with 16 bases remaining between them. The CDR3 DNA sequence: TGTGCCAGCAGCTCTCGGAGGGAAAGGGCCACAGATACGCAGTATTTT. Translated, it gives CASSSRRERATDTQYF.

V usage is TRBV20-1 and J usage is TRBJ2-1, with TRBD2 identical over 9 bases. This CDR3 has 15 amino acids. Germline CDR1 DFQATT, CDR2 SNEGSKA (reference sequence). The CDR3 reads CSLGGRREGLNEQFF. CDR3 nucleotide sequence: TGCAGCTTAGGGGGCCGGCGGGAGGGCCTAAATGAGCAGTTCTTC.